Listed below are T cell receptor beta chains from one sample, sequenced in a study of T cells in Graves' hyperthyroidism and ophthalmopathy. TCRdb independently ran MiXCR on the multiplex PCR reads; one entry per CDR3 protein. Of approximately 740,000 distinct CDR3 sequences listed, 14% were seen once; the top ten hold more than 8.5%. Sample: blood. The origin of the receptors is a woman younger than 35 with Graves' hyperthyroidism. Both conserved end residues are part of each CDR3. A D gene is named only where the DNA matches it firmly. The size of a clone is reported for some rows only, either as once, few or many, or as a class for expanded clones.

J | size | length | V | D | DNA | CDR3
TRBJ2-4 | few | 15 | TRBV14 | NA | TGTGCCAGCAGCCAGAGTCGGTGGGCCAAAAACATTCAGTACTTC | CASSQSRWAKNIQYF
TRBJ1-1 | NA | 16 | TRBV29-1 | TRBD1 | TGCAGCGTTGACGGCCCAGGGGGCCGTATGAACACTGAAGCTTTCTTT | CSVDGPGGRMNTEAFF
TRBJ1-1 | few | 18 | TRBV5-1 | TRBD1 | TGCGCCAGCAGCTTGGGCGGTACAGGGGGCGCGTGGAACACTGAAGCTTTCTTT | CASSLGGTGGAWNTEAFF
TRBJ1-1 | few | 13 | TRBV19 | NA | TGTGCCAGTGCTGGGCTCCTGAACACTGAAGCTTTCTTT | CASAGLLNTEAFF
TRBJ2-2 | few | 13 | TRBV14 | TRBD1 | TGTGCCAGCAGTCGACAGGGGGCCCGGGAGCTGTTTTTT | CASSRQGARELFF
TRBJ2-3 | many | 14 | TRBV7-3 | NA | TGTGCCAGCAGCGGAGCAGGCACATCAGATACGCAGTATTTT | CASSGAGTSDTQYF
TRBJ2-1 | few | 14 | TRBV6-2/TRBV6-3 | NA | TGTGCCAGCAGTTTTAGCGGACCTAGGGATGAGCAGTTCTTC | CASSFSGPRDEQFF
TRBJ1-1 | few | 15 | TRBV7-3 | TRBD1 | TGTGCCAGCAGCTCTACAGGGGCGAATTTTGATGAAGCTTTCTTT | CASSSTGANFDEAFF
TRBJ2-3 | many | 14 | TRBV11-2 | NA | TGTGCCAGCAGCTCCAGACGGACCACAGATACGCAGTATTTT | CASSSRRTTDTQYF
TRBJ2-1 | NA | 14 | TRBV18 | NA | TGTGCCAGCTCAACCCAGGGGTCGGGGAATGAGCAGTTCTTC | CASSTQGSGNEQFF
TRBJ1-1 | many | 16 | TRBV13 | TRBD1 | TGTGCCAGCAGCCCCACCCTGACAGGGATTAACACTGAAGCTTTCTTT | CASSPTLTGINTEAFF
TRBJ2-5 | NA | 13 | TRBV7-8 | NA | TGTGCCAGCAGCGTGGACCTATCGGAGACCCAGTACTTC | CASSVDLSETQYF
TRBJ2-3 | few | 13 | TRBV29-1 | NA | TGCAGCGTTGAAGAAGCGCTTACAGATACGCAGTATTTT | CSVEEALTDTQYF
TRBJ2-3 | many | 15 | TRBV10-1 | NA | TGCGCCAGCAGTGAGGTTCCGGGAATTCCAGATACGCAGTATTTT | CASSEVPGIPDTQYF
TRBJ2-6 | NA | 17 | TRBV15 | TRBD1 | TGTGCCACCAGCAGACCGGGACAGTTCTCTGGGGCCAACGTCCTGACTTTC | CATSRPGQFSGANVLTF
TRBJ2-1 | many | 13 | TRBV20-1 | NA | TGCAGTGCTAGGTACAGTTCCTACAATGAGCAGTTCTTC | CSARYSSYNEQFF
TRBJ1-1 | many | 14 | TRBV7-8 | NA | TGTGCCAGCAGCCCGGACACCATGAACACTGAAGCTTTCTTT | CASSPDTMNTEAFF
TRBJ1-6 | few | 18 | TRBV6-5 | NA | TGTGCCAGCAGTTACTCTGGGCACCTCAGCTCCTATAATTCACCCCTCCACTTT | CASSYSGHLSSYNSPLHF
TRBJ2-1 | many | 14 | TRBV11-2 | TRBD1 | TGTGCCAGCAGCCACAGGGGGCCGGGCAATGAGCAGTTCTTC | CASSHRGPGNEQFF
TRBJ1-4 | many | 14 | TRBV7-9 | TRBD1 | TGTGCCAGCAGCAGGGACAGGGGTAATGAAAAACTGTTTTTT | CASSRDRGNEKLFF
TRBJ1-5 | many | 13 | TRBV7-2 | NA | TGTGCCAGCAGCCGACAATCCAGCCAGCCCCAGCATTTT | CASSRQSSQPQHF
TRBJ2-7 | NA | 11 | TRBV15 | TRBD1 | TGTGCCACTTCTGACAGGGACGAGCAGTACTTC | CATSDRDEQYF
TRBJ2-1 | NA | 14 | TRBV11-1 | NA | TGCGCCAGCAGCCCCGGCGGGGGCCGAAATGAGCAGTTCTTC | CASSPGGGRNEQFF
TRBJ2-3 | NA | 17 | TRBV4-3 | NA | TGCGCCAGCAGCCAAGATATGAGAGGGAGCACCACAGATACGCAGTATTTT | CASSQDMRGSTTDTQYF
TRBJ2-4 | few | 15 | TRBV24-1 | TRBD1 | TGTGCCATCGCTCCAGCGGGACAGGGGCGGTCCATTCAGTACTTC | CAIAPAGQGRSIQYF
TRBJ2-3 | many | 14 | TRBV20-1 | NA | TGCAGTGCTAGAGTGGGGACTAGCACAGATACGCAGTATTTT | CSARVGTSTDTQYF
TRBJ2-1 | many | 16 | TRBV30 | TRBD2 | TGTGCCTGGAGTGTAAGAAAAGCGGGACTTCTAGGCGGGCAGTTCTTC | CAWSVRKAGLLGGQFF
TRBJ2-7 | few | 15 | TRBV5-6 | TRBD1 | TGTGCCAGCAGACCTCGGACAGGTTTTACCTACGAGCAGTACTTC | CASRPRTGFTYEQYF
TRBJ2-2 | NA | 14 | TRBV19 | NA | TGTGCCAGTAGTATAGCCTCGAACACCGGGGAGCTGTTTTTT | CASSIASNTGELFF
TRBJ1-1 | NA | 13 | TRBV24-1 | TRBD1 | TGTGCCACCAGTGATTTAGAGGGGGCTCGGGCTTTCTTT | CATSDLEGARAFF
TRBJ2-1 | few | 13 | TRBV5-1 | NA | TGCGCCAGCAGCCCTATTGAGCGAGATGAGCAGTTCTTC | CASSPIERDEQFF
TRBJ1-1 | NA | 18 | TRBV29-1 | NA | TGCAGCGTGAGAAACAGCTTACTGGTCCGTTTTGAGAACACTGAAGCTTTCTTT | CSVRNSLLVRFENTEAFF
TRBJ2-7 | many | 14 | TRBV20-1 | TRBD2 | TGCAGTGCTAGAGCGATAGCGGGTCCTTACGAGCAGTACTTC | CSARAIAGPYEQYF
TRBJ2-7 | many | 14 | TRBV20-1 | TRBD1 | TGCAGTGCTAACTTTGGGACAGTTACCTACGAGCAGTACTTC | CSANFGTVTYEQYF
TRBJ1-3 | NA | 13 | TRBV2 | NA | TGTGCCAGCAGCCCTAAAGGGACCTCCAATGGATATTTT | CASSPKGTSNGYF
TRBJ2-5 | once | 14 | TRBV7-3 | NA | TGTGCCAGCAGCTTAACAGGGGTGAGGGAGACCCAGTACTTC | CASSLTGVRETQYF
TRBJ2-6 | NA | 20 | TRBV12-3/TRBV12-4 | TRBD2 | TGTGCCAGCAGGAGACTAGCGGGAGGGCCTCTAAGCTCTGGGGCCAACGTCCTGACTTTC | CASRRLAGGPLSSGANVLTF
TRBJ2-7 | many | 14 | TRBV20-1 | TRBD1 | TGCAGTGCTAGAGATACAGGGGGGACCTACGAGCAGTACTTC | CSARDTGGTYEQYF
TRBJ2-5 | NA | 13 | TRBV10-1 | NA | TGCGCCAGCAGTGAGTCGACTGACGAGACCCAGTACTTC | CASSESTDETQYF
TRBJ1-5 | many | 15 | TRBV5-1 | TRBD1 | TGCGCCAGCAGCCCGCGGGGAGGGGGCGGTCAGCCCCAGCATTTT | CASSPRGGGGQPQHF
TRBJ1-5 | many | 13 | TRBV7-9 | NA | TGTGCCAGCCGCGATGGAGGCAATCAGCCCCAGCATTTT | CASRDGGNQPQHF
TRBJ2-4 | few | 21 | TRBV20-1 | TRBD2 | TGCAGTGCTAGAGCCCGGGGGGAACTGACTAGCGGGAGTGTAGTGTGGAACATTCAGTACTTC | CSARARGELTSGSVVWNIQYF
TRBJ2-1 | many | 16 | TRBV7-9 | TRBD1 | TGTGCCAGCAGCTTGGCAGGGGGCCACGCATACAATGAGCAGTTCTTC | CASSLAGGHAYNEQFF
TRBJ2-7 | many | 16 | TRBV24-1 | NA | TGTGCCACCAGTGACCCCTCCACTGGGAATCAGGAAGAGCAGTACTTC | CATSDPSTGNQEEQYF
TRBJ2-3 | NA | 15 | TRBV7-6 | TRBD2 | TGTGCCAGCAGCTTAGGAAACGGGAGGCGGGATACGCAGTATTTT | CASSLGNGRRDTQYF
TRBJ2-3 | NA | 16 | TRBV20-1 | NA | TGCAGTGCTAGAGCCGGCGGGTCTTGGGGCACAGATACGCAGTATTTT | CSARAGGSWGTDTQYF
TRBJ2-7 | NA | 16 | TRBV20-1 | NA | TGCAGTGTTAGGGGACGTATAGCCACATCGGTAGGCGAGCAGTACTTC | CSVRGRIATSVGEQYF
TRBJ2-7 | few | 18 | TRBV13 | NA | TGTGCCAGCAGCTCTTCCGACGGGGGGGACAGCCTTCGAGGGGAGCAGTACTTC | CASSSSDGGDSLRGEQYF
TRBJ2-3 | many | 13 | TRBV18 | NA | TGTGCCAGCTCACCACAGGCCGGAGATACGCAGTATTTT | CASSPQAGDTQYF
TRBJ1-5 | many | 17 | TRBV2 | TRBD1 | TGTGCCAGCAGGAGGGGACAGGAGGATTATAGCAATCAGCCCCAGCATTTT | CASRRGQEDYSNQPQHF
TRBJ2-5 | many | 13 | TRBV6-1 | NA | TGTGCCAGCAGTAAAACACAGGCGCAGACCCAGTACTTC | CASSKTQAQTQYF